This TCR beta chain was recovered during a study of blood T cell repertoires in COVID-19. Per the original data handling: From reference gene primer amplification, estimates of nucleated cell counts were derived. Sequenced by immunoSEQ multiplex PCR; TCRdb stores in-frame clones only, minus some. That table supplies the V and J calls and clone size; D and trimming were determined from the DNA. The sample includes almost 500,000 clones, 88% of them seen just once. This CDR3 is 13 amino acids long. V was pared by 3 bases and J by 2 bases, with 7 bases between. In germline, CDR1 is SGHAT, CDR2 FQNNGV. This chain links TRBV11-2 with TRBJ1-2; no firm D call. Sequenced material: PBMCs or T cells enriched from blood (not recorded which). This receptor was taken from an older woman who had recovered from COVID-19. This chain's CDR3 is CASSFDANYGYTF. The CDR3 DNA reads TGTGCCAGCAGCTTCGATGCGAACTATGGCTACACCTTC.